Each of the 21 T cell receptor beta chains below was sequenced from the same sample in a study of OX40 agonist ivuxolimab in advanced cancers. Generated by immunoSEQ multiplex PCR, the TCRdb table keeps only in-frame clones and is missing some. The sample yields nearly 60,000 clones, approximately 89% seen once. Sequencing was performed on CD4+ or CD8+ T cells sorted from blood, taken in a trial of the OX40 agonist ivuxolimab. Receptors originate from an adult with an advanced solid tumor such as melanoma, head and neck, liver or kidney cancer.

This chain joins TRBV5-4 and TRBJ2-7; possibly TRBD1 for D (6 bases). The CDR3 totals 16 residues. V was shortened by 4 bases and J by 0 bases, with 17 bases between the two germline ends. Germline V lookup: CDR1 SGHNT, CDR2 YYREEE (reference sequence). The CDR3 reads CASSRDPGQSSYEQYF. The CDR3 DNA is TGTGCCAGCAGCCGGGACCCCGGACAGAGCTCCTACGAGCAGTACTTC.

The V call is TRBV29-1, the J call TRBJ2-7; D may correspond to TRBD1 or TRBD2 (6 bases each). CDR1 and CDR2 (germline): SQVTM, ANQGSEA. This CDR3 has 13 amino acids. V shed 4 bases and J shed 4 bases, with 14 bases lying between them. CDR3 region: CSVVSGAGYEQYF. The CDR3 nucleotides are TGCAGCGTTGTTTCGGGGGCAGGGTACGAGCAGTACTTC.

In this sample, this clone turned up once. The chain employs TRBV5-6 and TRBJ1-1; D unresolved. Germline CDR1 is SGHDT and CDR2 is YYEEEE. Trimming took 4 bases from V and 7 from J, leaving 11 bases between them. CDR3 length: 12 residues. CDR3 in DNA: TGTGCCAGCAGCCATCAGACTAGTGAAGCTTTCTTT. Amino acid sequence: CASSHQTSEAFF.

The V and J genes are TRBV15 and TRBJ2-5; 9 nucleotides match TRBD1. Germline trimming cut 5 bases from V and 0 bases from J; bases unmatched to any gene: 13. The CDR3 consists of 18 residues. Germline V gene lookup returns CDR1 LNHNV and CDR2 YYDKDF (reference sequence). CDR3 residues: CATSRQDRGPPYQETQYF. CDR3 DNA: TGTGCCACCAGCCGCCAGGACAGGGGCCCCCCTTACCAAGAGACCCAGTACTTC.

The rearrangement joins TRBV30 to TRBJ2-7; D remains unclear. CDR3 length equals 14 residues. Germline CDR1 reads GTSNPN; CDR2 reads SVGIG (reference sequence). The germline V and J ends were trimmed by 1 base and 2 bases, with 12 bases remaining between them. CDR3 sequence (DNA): TGTGCCTGGAGTGCGTCCGGCCTCCCCTACGAGCAGTACTTC. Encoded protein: CAWSASGLPYEQYF.

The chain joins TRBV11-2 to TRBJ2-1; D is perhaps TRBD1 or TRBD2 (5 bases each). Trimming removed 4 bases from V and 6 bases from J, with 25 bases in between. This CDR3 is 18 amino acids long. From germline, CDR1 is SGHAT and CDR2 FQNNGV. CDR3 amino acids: CASSSLLVQRLRGNEQFF. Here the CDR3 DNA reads TGTGCCAGCAGCTCCCTATTAGTCCAGCGCCTGAGGGGCAATGAGCAGTTCTTC.

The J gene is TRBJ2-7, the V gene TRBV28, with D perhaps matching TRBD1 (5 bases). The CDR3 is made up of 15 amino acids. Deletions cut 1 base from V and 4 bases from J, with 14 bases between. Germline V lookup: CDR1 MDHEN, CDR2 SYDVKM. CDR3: CASSLYGQGRYEQYF. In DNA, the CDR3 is TGTGCCAGCAGTTTATACGGGCAGGGTCGTTACGAGCAGTACTTC.

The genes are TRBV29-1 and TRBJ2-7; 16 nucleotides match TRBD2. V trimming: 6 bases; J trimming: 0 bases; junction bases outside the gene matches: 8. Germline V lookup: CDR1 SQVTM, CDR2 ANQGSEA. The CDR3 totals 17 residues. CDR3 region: CSVPGLAGGLNSYEQYF. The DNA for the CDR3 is TGCAGCGTGCCGGGACTAGCGGGAGGGCTCAACTCCTACGAGCAGTACTTC.

CDR3 loop: CASSLVVGGGAEAFF. The CDR3, as DNA: TGCGCCAGCAGCTTGGTCGTGGGAGGTGGGGCTGAAGCTTTCTTT. The chain links TRBV5-1 to TRBJ1-1, with D unresolved. CDR1 SGHRS and CDR2 YFSETQ come from the germline V gene. Trimming stripped 0 bases from V and 6 bases from J, with 15 bases between. This CDR3 is built from 15 residues.

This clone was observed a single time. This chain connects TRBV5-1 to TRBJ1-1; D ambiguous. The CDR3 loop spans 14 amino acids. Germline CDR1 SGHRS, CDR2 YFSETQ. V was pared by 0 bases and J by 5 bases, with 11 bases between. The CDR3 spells CASSLAPGLTEAFF. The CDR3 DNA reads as TGCGCCAGCAGCTTGGCCCCGGGGTTGACTGAAGCTTTCTTT.

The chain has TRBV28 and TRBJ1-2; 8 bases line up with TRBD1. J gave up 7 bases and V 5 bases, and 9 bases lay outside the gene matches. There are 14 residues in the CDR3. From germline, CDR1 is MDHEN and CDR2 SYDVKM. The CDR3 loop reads CASSRSDRVFGYTF. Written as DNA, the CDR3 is TGTGCCAGCAGTAGATCGGACAGGGTATTTGGCTACACCTTC.

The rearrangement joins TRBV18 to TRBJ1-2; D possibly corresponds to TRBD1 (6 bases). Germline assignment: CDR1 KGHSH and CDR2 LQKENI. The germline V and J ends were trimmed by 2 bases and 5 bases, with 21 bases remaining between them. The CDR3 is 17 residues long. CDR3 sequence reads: CASSPSPPGAEGYGYTF. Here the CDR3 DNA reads TGTGCCAGCTCACCAAGTCCTCCGGGGGCAGAGGGTTATGGCTACACCTTC.

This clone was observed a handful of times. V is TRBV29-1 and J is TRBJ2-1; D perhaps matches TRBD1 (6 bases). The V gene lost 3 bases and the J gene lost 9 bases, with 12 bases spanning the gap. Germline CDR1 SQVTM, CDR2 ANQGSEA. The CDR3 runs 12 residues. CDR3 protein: CSVDRGKAEQFF. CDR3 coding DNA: TGCAGCGTTGACAGGGGAAAGGCTGAGCAGTTCTTC.

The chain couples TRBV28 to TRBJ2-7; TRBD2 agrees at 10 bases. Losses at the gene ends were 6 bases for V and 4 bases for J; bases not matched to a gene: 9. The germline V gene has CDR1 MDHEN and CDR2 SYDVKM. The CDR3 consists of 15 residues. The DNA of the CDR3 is TGTGCCAGCAGCTCCTCTAGCGGGAGTCGGTACGAGCAGTACTTC. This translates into CASSSSSGSRYEQYF.

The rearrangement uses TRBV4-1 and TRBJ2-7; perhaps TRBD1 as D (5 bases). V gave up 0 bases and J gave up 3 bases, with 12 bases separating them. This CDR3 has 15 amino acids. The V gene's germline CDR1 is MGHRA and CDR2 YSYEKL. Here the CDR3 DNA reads TGCGCCAGCAGCCAAGATAGAGGACACTTCTACGAGCAGTACTTC. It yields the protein CASSQDRGHFYEQYF.

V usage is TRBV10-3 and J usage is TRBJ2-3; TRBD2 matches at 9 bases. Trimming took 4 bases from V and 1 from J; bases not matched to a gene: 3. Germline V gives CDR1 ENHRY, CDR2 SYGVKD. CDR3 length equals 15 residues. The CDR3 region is CAISGERGGTDTQYF. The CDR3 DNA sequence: TGTGCCATCAGTGGGGAGCGGGGGGGCACAGATACGCAGTATTTT.

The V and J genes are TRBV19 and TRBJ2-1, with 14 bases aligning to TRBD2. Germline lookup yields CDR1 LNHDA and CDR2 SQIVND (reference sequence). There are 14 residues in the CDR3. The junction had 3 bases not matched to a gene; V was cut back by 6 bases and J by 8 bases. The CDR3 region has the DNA TGTGCCAGTAGAAGACTAGCGGGAGGGGATGAGCAGTTCTTC. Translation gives CASRRLAGGDEQFF.

CDR3 DNA sequence: TGTGCCAGCGGACAGGCCTATGGCTACACCTTC. Amino acids: CASGQAYGYTF. The V and J genes are TRBV28 and TRBJ1-2; TRBD1 agrees at 7 bases. CDR3 size: 11 residues. J was trimmed by 4 bases and V by 8 bases; bases with no gene match: 1. CDR1 is MDHEN, CDR2 SYDVKM, per germline.

Here the CDR3 reads CASSSLGLYEQYF. CDR3 DNA sequence: TGTGCCAGCAGCTCCCTCGGACTGTACGAGCAGTACTTC. The chain links TRBV5-4 to TRBJ2-7; TRBD2 is a possible D gene (5 bases). V lost 3 bases and J lost 4, with 11 bases in between. There are 13 residues in the CDR3. The germline V gene has CDR1 SGHNT and CDR2 YYREEE (reference sequence).

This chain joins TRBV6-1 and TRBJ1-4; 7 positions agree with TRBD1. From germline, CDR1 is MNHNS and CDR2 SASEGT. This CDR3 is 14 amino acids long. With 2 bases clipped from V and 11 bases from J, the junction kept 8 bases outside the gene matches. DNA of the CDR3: TGTGCCAGCAGTGAACAACAGGGGAGAGGGAAACTGTTTTTT. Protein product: CASSEQQGRGKLFF.

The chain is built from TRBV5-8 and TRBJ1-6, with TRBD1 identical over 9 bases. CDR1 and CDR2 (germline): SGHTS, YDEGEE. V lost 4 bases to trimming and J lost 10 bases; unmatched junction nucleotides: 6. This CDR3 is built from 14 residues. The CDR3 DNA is TGTGCCAGCAGCCTGGACAGGGGAGGCTCACCCCTCCACTTT. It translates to CASSLDRGGSPLHF. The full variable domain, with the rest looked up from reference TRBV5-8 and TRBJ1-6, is EAGVTQSPTHLIKTRGQQATLRCSPISGHTSVYWYQQALGLGLQFLLWYDEGEERNRGNFPPRFSGRQFPNYSSELNVNALELEDSALYLCASSLDRGGSPLHFGNGTRLTVT.